This T cell receptor (beta chain) was identified in a study of blood T cell repertoires in COVID-19. As for the study in general: Donors in the United States, Italy and Spain gave samples during acute or convalescent COVID-19.

The germline V gene has CDR1 SGHRS and CDR2 YFSETQ. This CDR3 has 13 amino acids. Unmatched junction bases numbered 1, after V lost 2 bases and J lost 5 bases. Method: immunoSEQ multiplex PCR; TCRdb's copy keeps in-frame clones and lacks some. The sample has 310,000 or so clones, 87% seen once; the top ten hold 2% to 2.5%. This clonotype was obtained from a woman aged 45-60 years who had recovered from COVID-19. The V call is TRBV5-1, the J call TRBJ1-2; TRBD1 agrees at 9 bases. The material sequenced was peripheral blood. The CDR3 bases are TGCGCCAGCAGCTTTGACAGGGGGTATGGCTACACCTTC. Its translation is CASSFDRGYGYTF.